This is a list of T cell receptor beta chains from one sample in a study of T cell responses to AZD1222 COVID-19 vaccine. Sequencing used immunoSEQ multiplex PCR; TCRdb keeps in-frame clones, though not all of them. The sample has about 150,000 clones, 90% seen once. Material: peripheral blood, obtained 28 days after the second AZD1222 dose. The origin of the receptors is an adult who received the AZD1222 COVID-19 vaccine. CDR3s include the opening cysteine and the closing phenylalanine or tryptophan.

j_gene | v_gene | CDR3aa
TRBJ2-3 | TRBV28 | CASSPPGLAADTQYF
TRBJ1-1 | TRBV19 | CASRAQPKNTEAFF
TRBJ1-5 | TRBV25-1 | CASSEVGGNQPQHF
TRBJ1-2 | TRBV6-5 | CASSPIGSYGGYTF
TRBJ1-1 | TRBV29-1 | CSTLNTEAFF
TRBJ1-5 | TRBV27 | CASSTTEYNQPQHF
TRBJ2-7 | TRBV6-1 | CASSETSGSYEQYF
TRBJ2-2 | TRBV5-8 | CASSFLRGLHTGELFF
TRBJ2-1 | TRBV5-6 | CASSPGLGGYGFF
TRBJ1-2 | TRBV10-3 | CAISRDSIYGYTF
TRBJ1-5 | TRBV3-1/TRBV3-2 | CASSLGRLSNQPQHF
TRBJ2-1 | TRBV28 | CASSSPGLPGYEQFF
TRBJ1-3 | TRBV28 | CASSSPTGLGNTIYF
TRBJ1-4 | TRBV27 | CASSRTTGTRREKLFF
TRBJ1-2 | TRBV14 | CASSQTRHGYTF
TRBJ2-1 | TRBV6-5 | CASPRTSGGAWEQFF
TRBJ1-2 | TRBV6-1 | CASSESDRVYGYTF
TRBJ1-2 | TRBV2 | CAEQARGSYGYTF
TRBJ1-2 | TRBV6-5 | CASTRDSLYGYTF
TRBJ2-3 | TRBV4-2 | CASSHPGLAGGKEETDTQYF
TRBJ1-6 | TRBV7-9 | CASSLAQNYSPLHF
TRBJ1-2 | TRBV7-2 | CASSTATGEGYTF
TRBJ1-4 | TRBV7-2 | CASSPEGRPREKLFF